This TCR beta chain derives from a study of PD-1 blockade in classical Hodgkin lymphoma. Overall study context: A 3 mg/kg intravenous dose of nivolumab was received by patients every 2 weeks. Study findings and constraints: Complete responders had baseline diversity similar to newly diagnosed patients.

Assay used: immunoSEQ multiplex PCR; TCRdb lists only in-frame clones, some missing. Found here are 95,000 to 120,000 clones, 89% of them singletons; the top ten hold 15% to 20%. With regard to this clone: Its antigen is still unknown.

Autologous stem cell transplantation was followed by relapse in every patient, and brentuximab vedotin exposure varied. The germline V gene has CDR1 SGHTA and CDR2 FQGNSA. V lost 1 base, J lost 4 bases, and 7 bases lay in between. There are 14 residues in the CDR3. This rearrangement joins TRBV7-2 to TRBJ2-2, with D tentatively TRBD1 or TRBD2 (5 bases each). The sequencing used peripheral blood mononuclear cells (PBMCs), collected before the second cycle of nivolumab. The sequence came from a human donor with classical Hodgkin lymphoma. The CDR3 loop reads CASSLGGPTGELFF. In DNA, the CDR3 is TGTGCCAGCAGCTTAGGGGGACCCACCGGGGAGCTGTTTTTT.